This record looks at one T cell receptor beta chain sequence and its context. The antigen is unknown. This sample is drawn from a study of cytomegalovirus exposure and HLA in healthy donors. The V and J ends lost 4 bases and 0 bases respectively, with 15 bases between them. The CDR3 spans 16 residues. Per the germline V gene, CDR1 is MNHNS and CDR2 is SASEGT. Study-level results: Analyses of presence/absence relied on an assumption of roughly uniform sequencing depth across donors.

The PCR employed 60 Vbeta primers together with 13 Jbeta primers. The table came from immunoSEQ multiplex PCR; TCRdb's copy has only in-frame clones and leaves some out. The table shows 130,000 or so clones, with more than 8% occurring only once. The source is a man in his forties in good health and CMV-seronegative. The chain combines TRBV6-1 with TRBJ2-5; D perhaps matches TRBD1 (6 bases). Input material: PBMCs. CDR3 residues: CASSGRGTLYQETQYF. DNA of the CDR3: TGTGCCAGCAGTGGAAGAGGGACATTGTACCAAGAGACCCAGTACTTC.